This is a list of T cell receptor beta chains from one sample in a study of control samples from healthy donors and cancer patients. Only in-frame clones appear in the TCRdb table, and some are missing; sequencing was by immunoSEQ multiplex PCR. The sample holds under 30,000 clones; 70% to 90% are singletons and the top ten take about 4.3%. The source material was formalin-fixed, paraffin-embedded tissue. These receptors were obtained from a female donor with melanoma. The CDR3 runs from the conserved cysteine through the conserved F or W. D genes are given only for firm matches. Not all rows give a size; the values are once, few, many and, for expanded clones, a class.

abundance: -
len: 14
j_gene: TRBJ1-1
v_gene: TRBV18
d_gene: -
CDR3aa: CASSPGGPNTEAFF
CDR3nt: TGTGCCAGCTCACCAGGAGGGCCGAACACTGAAGCTTTCTTT

abundance: -
len: 14
j_gene: TRBJ1-6
v_gene: TRBV5-1
d_gene: -
CDR3aa: CASKEGSYNSPLHF
CDR3nt: TGCGCCAGCAAGGAGGGCTCCTATAATTCACCCCTCCACTTT

abundance: -
len: 17
j_gene: TRBJ2-3
v_gene: TRBV5-1
d_gene: -
CDR3aa: CASSLAWGGTSTDTQYF
CDR3nt: TGCGCCAGCAGCTTGGCCTGGGGCGGAACTAGCACAGATACGCAGTATTTT

abundance: -
len: 20
j_gene: TRBJ1-2
v_gene: TRBV5-1
d_gene: TRBD1
CDR3aa: CASSLALGQGLRVPNYGYTF
CDR3nt: TGCGCCAGCAGCTTGGCGCTCGGACAGGGGTTACGGGTTCCTAACTATGGCTACACCTTC

abundance: -
len: 17
j_gene: TRBJ2-7
v_gene: TRBV4-1
d_gene: -
CDR3aa: CASSPRVSTRGSSEQYF
CDR3nt: TGCGCCAGCAGCCCACGGGTATCAACGCGGGGTTCTAGCGAGCAGTACTTC

abundance: -
len: 16
j_gene: TRBJ2-3
v_gene: TRBV5-1
d_gene: TRBD2
CDR3aa: CASSSGLVRGTDTQYF
CDR3nt: TGCGCCAGCAGCTCCGGACTAGTTCGGGGGACAGATACGCAGTATTTT

abundance: -
len: 13
j_gene: TRBJ2-2
v_gene: TRBV5-1
d_gene: -
CDR3aa: CASKAQNTGELFF
CDR3nt: TGCGCCAGCAAGGCACAGAACACCGGGGAGCTGTTTTTT

abundance: -
len: 13
j_gene: TRBJ2-3
v_gene: TRBV2
d_gene: -
CDR3aa: CASNPNWADTQYF
CDR3nt: TGTGCCAGCAACCCCAATTGGGCAGATACGCAGTATTTT

abundance: -
len: 17
j_gene: TRBJ2-7
v_gene: TRBV13
d_gene: TRBD2
CDR3aa: CASSQRGLAGARDEQYF
CDR3nt: TGTGCCAGCAGCCAACGGGGACTAGCGGGAGCTCGCGACGAGCAGTACTTC

abundance: -
len: 17
j_gene: TRBJ1-1
v_gene: TRBV3-1/TRBV3-2
d_gene: -
CDR3aa: CASSDSSTRGSVTEAFF
CDR3nt: TGTGCCAGCAGCGATTCCTCTACCAGGGGATCGGTAACTGAAGCTTTCTTT

abundance: once
len: 15
j_gene: TRBJ2-7
v_gene: TRBV7-9
d_gene: -
CDR3aa: CASSYITGTPGEQYF
CDR3nt: TGTGCCAGCAGCTATATAACAGGGACCCCAGGGGAGCAGTACTTC

abundance: -
len: 15
j_gene: TRBJ2-1
v_gene: TRBV18
d_gene: -
CDR3aa: CASSYPGAHYNEQFF
CDR3nt: TGTGCCAGCTCATACCCAGGGGCCCACTACAATGAGCAGTTCTTC

abundance: -
len: 18
j_gene: TRBJ2-1
v_gene: TRBV6-9
d_gene: -
CDR3aa: CASSFLPSIRLARYEQFF
CDR3nt: TGTGCCAGCAGTTTCCTTCCCTCCATTAGGCTAGCGAGGTATGAGCAGTTCTTC

abundance: medium-sized
len: 15
j_gene: TRBJ2-1
v_gene: TRBV7-9
d_gene: TRBD2
CDR3aa: CASSLRAGGHNEQFF
CDR3nt: TGTGCCAGCAGCTTACGAGCGGGAGGCCACAATGAGCAGTTCTTC

abundance: -
len: 14
j_gene: TRBJ1-4
v_gene: TRBV7-2
d_gene: -
CDR3aa: CASSLGGINEKLFF
CDR3nt: TGTGCCAGCAGCTTGGGAGGGATCAATGAAAAACTGTTTTTT

abundance: -
len: 14
j_gene: TRBJ2-3
v_gene: TRBV2
d_gene: -
CDR3aa: CASSGQGVTDTQYF
CDR3nt: TGTGCCAGCAGTGGTCAGGGCGTAACAGATACGCAGTATTTT

abundance: -
len: 14
j_gene: TRBJ1-1
v_gene: TRBV6-5
d_gene: -
CDR3aa: CASSRRTLGTEAFF
CDR3nt: TGTGCCAGCAGCCGCCGGACGTTGGGCACTGAAGCTTTCTTT

abundance: -
len: 14
j_gene: TRBJ1-1
v_gene: TRBV5-1
d_gene: -
CDR3aa: CASSRIGAGSEAFF
CDR3nt: TGCGCCAGCAGCAGGATCGGGGCCGGTAGTGAAGCTTTCTTT

abundance: -
len: 12
j_gene: TRBJ1-2
v_gene: TRBV7-2
d_gene: -
CDR3aa: CASSPGVYGYTF
CDR3nt: TGTGCCAGCAGCCCAGGGGTCTATGGCTACACCTTC

abundance: -
len: 15
j_gene: TRBJ2-1
v_gene: TRBV5-5
d_gene: -
CDR3aa: CASSFQGGSYNEQFF
CDR3nt: TGTGCCAGCAGCTTCCAGGGGGGATCCTACAATGAGCAGTTCTTC

abundance: -
len: 14
j_gene: TRBJ2-5
v_gene: TRBV14
d_gene: -
CDR3aa: CASSQLTQGETQYF
CDR3nt: TGTGCCAGCAGCCAACTGACCCAGGGGGAGACCCAGTACTTC

abundance: -
len: 16
j_gene: TRBJ1-4
v_gene: TRBV6-1
d_gene: -
CDR3aa: CASSESGGASNEKLFF
CDR3nt: TGTGCCAGCAGCGAATCAGGCGGGGCCTCCAATGAAAAACTGTTTTTT

abundance: -
len: 13
j_gene: TRBJ2-5
v_gene: TRBV6-1
d_gene: -
CDR3aa: CASSESGQETQYF
CDR3nt: TGTGCCAGCAGTGAATCGGGCCAAGAGACCCAGTACTTC

abundance: -
len: 17
j_gene: TRBJ2-1
v_gene: TRBV27
d_gene: TRBD2
CDR3aa: CASSFEASGTIYNEQFF
CDR3nt: TGTGCCAGCAGTTTTGAGGCTAGCGGGACGATATACAATGAGCAGTTCTTC

abundance: -
len: 15
j_gene: TRBJ2-7
v_gene: TRBV7-2
d_gene: TRBD2
CDR3aa: CASSYSGSSYYEQYF
CDR3nt: TGTGCCAGCAGCTATAGCGGGAGCTCTTACTACGAGCAGTACTTC

abundance: -
len: 18
j_gene: TRBJ2-1
v_gene: TRBV11-2
d_gene: TRBD2
CDR3aa: CASSPGLLVEREGGEQFF
CDR3nt: TGTGCCAGCAGCCCGGGACTTCTAGTCGAGCGGGAGGGGGGTGAGCAGTTCTTC

abundance: -
len: 15
j_gene: TRBJ2-7
v_gene: TRBV4-1
d_gene: TRBD1
CDR3aa: CASSQVTGQGIKQYF
CDR3nt: TGCGCCAGCAGCCAAGTGACGGGACAGGGAATCAAGCAGTACTTC

abundance: -
len: 16
j_gene: TRBJ1-5
v_gene: TRBV18
d_gene: TRBD1
CDR3aa: CASSPATGASNQPQHF
CDR3nt: TGTGCCAGCTCACCCGCGACAGGGGCTAGCAATCAGCCCCAGCATTTT

abundance: -
len: 15
j_gene: TRBJ2-3
v_gene: TRBV6-5
d_gene: TRBD2
CDR3aa: CASRFSGSAPDTQYF
CDR3nt: TGTGCCAGCAGGTTTAGCGGGAGTGCGCCAGATACGCAGTATTTT

abundance: -
len: 13
j_gene: TRBJ1-1
v_gene: TRBV6-6
d_gene: -
CDR3aa: CASSYIVGAEAFF
CDR3nt: TGTGCCAGCAGTTATATAGTGGGAGCTGAAGCTTTCTTT

abundance: -
len: 15
j_gene: TRBJ1-1
v_gene: TRBV11-2
d_gene: -
CDR3aa: CASSLGGSRNTEAFF
CDR3nt: TGTGCCAGCAGTTTAGGCGGGTCTAGGAACACTGAAGCTTTCTTT

abundance: -
len: 18
j_gene: TRBJ2-6
v_gene: TRBV2
d_gene: TRBD2
CDR3aa: CASKITLAGGSGANVLTF
CDR3nt: TGTGCCAGCAAAATCACCCTGGCGGGAGGCTCTGGGGCCAACGTCCTGACTTTC

abundance: -
len: 16
j_gene: TRBJ1-5
v_gene: TRBV2
d_gene: -
CDR3aa: CASSGSGGYNNQPQHF
CDR3nt: TGTGCCAGCAGTGGCTCGGGGGGGTACAACAATCAGCCCCAGCATTTT

abundance: -
len: 12
j_gene: TRBJ1-2
v_gene: TRBV12-3/TRBV12-4
d_gene: -
CDR3aa: CASTRKGKGYTF
CDR3nt: TGTGCCAGCACGAGAAAGGGAAAGGGCTACACCTTC

abundance: few
len: 14
j_gene: TRBJ1-2
v_gene: TRBV2
d_gene: -
CDR3aa: CASGQVLPSYGYTF
CDR3nt: TGTGCCAGCGGCCAGGTCCTCCCCTCATATGGCTACACCTTC

abundance: few
len: 12
j_gene: TRBJ1-2
v_gene: TRBV10-2
d_gene: -
CDR3aa: CASGGGHYGYTF
CDR3nt: TGCGCCAGCGGGGGGGGGCACTATGGCTACACCTTC

abundance: -
len: 16
j_gene: TRBJ2-1
v_gene: TRBV18
d_gene: TRBD2
CDR3aa: CASSPRLANLYNEQFF
CDR3nt: TGTGCCAGCTCACCACGACTAGCGAACCTCTACAATGAGCAGTTCTTC

abundance: -
len: 13
j_gene: TRBJ2-1
v_gene: TRBV29-1
d_gene: -
CDR3aa: CSVVVKVANEQFF
CDR3nt: TGCAGCGTTGTCGTGAAGGTAGCCAATGAGCAGTTCTTC

abundance: -
len: 13
j_gene: TRBJ1-2
v_gene: TRBV19
d_gene: -
CDR3aa: CASSIRPLYGYTF
CDR3nt: TGTGCCAGTAGTATCCGCCCGCTCTATGGCTACACCTTC

abundance: -
len: 15
j_gene: TRBJ2-2
v_gene: TRBV5-1
d_gene: TRBD2
CDR3aa: CASSSGLAATGELFF
CDR3nt: TGCGCCAGCAGTTCCGGGCTAGCGGCAACCGGGGAGCTGTTTTTT

abundance: -
len: 15
j_gene: TRBJ1-1
v_gene: TRBV7-6
d_gene: -
CDR3aa: CASSSYREVDTEAFF
CDR3nt: TGTGCCAGCAGCTCGTACAGGGAGGTGGACACTGAAGCTTTCTTT

abundance: once
len: 14
j_gene: TRBJ1-6
v_gene: TRBV2
d_gene: -
CDR3aa: CASAPGVYNSPLHF
CDR3nt: TGTGCCAGCGCCCCGGGGGTTTATAATTCACCCCTCCACTTT

abundance: -
len: 13
j_gene: TRBJ1-2
v_gene: TRBV7-2
d_gene: -
CDR3aa: CASSENQGYGYTF
CDR3nt: TGTGCCAGCAGCGAGAACCAGGGGTATGGCTACACCTTC

abundance: few
len: 12
j_gene: TRBJ1-3
v_gene: TRBV12-3/TRBV12-4
d_gene: -
CDR3aa: CASSSLTNTIYF
CDR3nt: TGTGCCAGCAGTTCCCTGACAAACACCATATATTTT